The subject of this entry is one T cell receptor beta chain. Its antigen is currently unknown. Using immunoSEQ multiplex PCR, the repertoire was profiled, and TCRdb retains in-frame clones only, with some absent. Among 150,000 or so clones listed, approximately 90% were seen once. Trimming at V came to 3 bases and at J to 0 bases, leaving 13 bases not matched to a gene. The CDR3 length is 19 residues. CDR1 is SEHNR and CDR2 is FQNEAQ in the germline V gene (reference sequence). This specimen belongs to a study of T cell responses to AZD1222 COVID-19 vaccine. Findings of the study overall: Baseline serostatus was positive in only a handful of AZD1222 recipients. Spike-specific TCR depth and breadth grew after two AZD1222 doses.

V and J are TRBV7-9 and TRBJ2-2; 7 nucleotides align to TRBD2. The receptor comes from an adult in good health. The starting material was peripheral blood, obtained on day 0 of AZD1222 vaccination. DNA of the CDR3: TGTGCCAGCAGCTTCCCGACCTCGACTAGCAGAGCGAACACCGGGGAGCTGTTTTTT. Its translation: CASSFPTSTSRANTGELFF.